This T cell receptor (beta chain) was documented in a study of blood T cell repertoires in COVID-19. Study in general: The samples span acute and convalescent COVID-19 from the United States, Italy and Spain. From T cells, B-cell-depleted T cells, or PBMCs came the material, which was cDNA or gDNA.

Patients of the Seattle cohort, enrolled during active infection, were followed longitudinally. In the authors' workflow: Using reference gene primer amplification, nucleated cell counts were estimated. Using immunoSEQ multiplex PCR, the repertoire was profiled, and TCRdb retains in-frame clones only, with some absent. From that table come the V and J calls and clone size; the DNA was used to work out D and trimming. The table includes roughly 210,000 clones, 84% detected once. The CDR3 contains 11 residues. Germline CDR1 reads SQVTM; CDR2 reads ANQGSEA. V gave up 6 bases and J gave up 6 bases; unmatched junction bases: 3.

This sequence joins TRBV29-1 and TRBJ1-2; 8 bases match TRBD1. The clonotype was recovered from a woman older than 75 with COVID-19, enrolled during active disease. The specimen was peripheral blood. CDR3 DNA: TGCAGCGTCGGACAGGGTCATGGCTACACCTTC. Protein sequence: CSVGQGHGYTF.